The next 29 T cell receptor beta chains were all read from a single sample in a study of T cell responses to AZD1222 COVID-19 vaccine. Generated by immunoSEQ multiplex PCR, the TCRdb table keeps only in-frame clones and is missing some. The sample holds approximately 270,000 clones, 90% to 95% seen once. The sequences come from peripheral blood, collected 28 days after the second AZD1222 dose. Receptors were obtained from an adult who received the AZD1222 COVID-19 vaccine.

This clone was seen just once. The CDR3 bases are TGTGCCAGCACCCAATCCCCAGGGAACCCCTCTGGGGCCAACGTCCTGACTTTC. This gives the protein CASTQSPGNPSGANVLTF. This chain joins TRBV2 and TRBJ2-6; a possible D gene is TRBD1 (5 bases). The germline V and J ends were trimmed by 7 bases and 0 bases, with 19 bases remaining between them. Per the germline V gene, CDR1 is SNHLY and CDR2 is FYNNEI. This CDR3 has 18 amino acids.

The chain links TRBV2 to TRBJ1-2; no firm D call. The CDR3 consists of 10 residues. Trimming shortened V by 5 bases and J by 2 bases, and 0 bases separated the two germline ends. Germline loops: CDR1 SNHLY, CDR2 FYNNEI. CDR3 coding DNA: TGTGCCAGCAGTAACTATGGCTACACCTTC. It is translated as CASSNYGYTF.

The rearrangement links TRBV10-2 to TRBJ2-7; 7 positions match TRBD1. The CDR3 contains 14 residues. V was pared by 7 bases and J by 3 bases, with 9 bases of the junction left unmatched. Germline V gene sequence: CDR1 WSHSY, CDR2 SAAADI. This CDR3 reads CASNRQGRDYEQYF. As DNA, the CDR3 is TGCGCCAGCAACCGACAGGGTAGGGACTACGAGCAGTACTTC.

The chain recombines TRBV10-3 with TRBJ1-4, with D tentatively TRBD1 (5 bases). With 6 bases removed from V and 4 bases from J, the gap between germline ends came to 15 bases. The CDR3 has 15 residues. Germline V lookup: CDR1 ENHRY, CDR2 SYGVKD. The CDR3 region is CAIRTGQGSNEKLFF. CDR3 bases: TGTGCCATCAGAACCGGACAAGGGAGTAATGAAAAACTGTTTTTT.

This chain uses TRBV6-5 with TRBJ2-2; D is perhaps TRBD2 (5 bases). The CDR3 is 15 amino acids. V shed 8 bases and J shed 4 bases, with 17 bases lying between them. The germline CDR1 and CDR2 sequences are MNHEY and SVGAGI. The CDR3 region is CASGRRGNTTGELFF. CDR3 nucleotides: TGTGCCAGCGGGCGACGGGGTAATACCACCGGGGAGCTGTTTTTT.

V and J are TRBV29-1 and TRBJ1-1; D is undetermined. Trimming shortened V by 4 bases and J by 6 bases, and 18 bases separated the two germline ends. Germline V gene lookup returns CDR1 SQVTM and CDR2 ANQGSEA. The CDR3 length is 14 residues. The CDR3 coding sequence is TGCAGCGTTGTATCGCGGGATCCTCAATCTGAAGCTTTCTTT. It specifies CSVVSRDPQSEAFF.

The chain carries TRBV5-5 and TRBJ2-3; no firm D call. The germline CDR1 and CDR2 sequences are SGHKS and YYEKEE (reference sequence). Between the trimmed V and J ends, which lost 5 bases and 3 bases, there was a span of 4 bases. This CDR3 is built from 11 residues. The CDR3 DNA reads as TGTGCCAGCAGTCGGACAGATACGCAGTATTTT. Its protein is CASSRTDTQYF.

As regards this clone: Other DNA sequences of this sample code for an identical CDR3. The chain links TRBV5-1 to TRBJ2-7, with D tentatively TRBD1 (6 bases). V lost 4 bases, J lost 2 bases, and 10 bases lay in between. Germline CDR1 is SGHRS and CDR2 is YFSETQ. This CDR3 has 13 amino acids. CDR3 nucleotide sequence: TGCGCCAGCAGCCGGGACACTACCTACGAGCAGTACTTC. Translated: CASSRDTTYEQYF.

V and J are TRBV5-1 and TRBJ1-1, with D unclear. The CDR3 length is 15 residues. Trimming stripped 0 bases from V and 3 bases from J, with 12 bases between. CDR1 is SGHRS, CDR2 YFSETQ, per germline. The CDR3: CASSLAVGWDTEAFF. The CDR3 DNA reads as TGCGCCAGCAGCTTGGCGGTGGGCTGGGACACTGAAGCTTTCTTT.

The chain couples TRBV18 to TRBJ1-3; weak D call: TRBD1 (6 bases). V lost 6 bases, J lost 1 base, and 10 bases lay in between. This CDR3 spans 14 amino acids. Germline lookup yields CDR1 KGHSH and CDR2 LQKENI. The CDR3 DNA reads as TGTGCCAGCTCGGAAGGACAGTCTGGAAACACCATATATTTT. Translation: CASSEGQSGNTIYF.

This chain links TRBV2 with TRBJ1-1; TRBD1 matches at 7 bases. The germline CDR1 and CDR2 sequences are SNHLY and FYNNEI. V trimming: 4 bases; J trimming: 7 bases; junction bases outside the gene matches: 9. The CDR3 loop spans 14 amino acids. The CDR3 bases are TGTGCCAGCAGTGGGGCAGGGGGTAGGGTTGAAGCTTTCTTT. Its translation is CASSGAGGRVEAFF.

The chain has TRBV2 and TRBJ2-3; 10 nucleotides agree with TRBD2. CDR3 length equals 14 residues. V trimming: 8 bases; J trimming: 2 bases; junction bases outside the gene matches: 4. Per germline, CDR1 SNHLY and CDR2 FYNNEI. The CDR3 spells CASGTSGDTDTQYF. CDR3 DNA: TGTGCCAGCGGAACTAGCGGGGACACAGATACGCAGTATTTT.

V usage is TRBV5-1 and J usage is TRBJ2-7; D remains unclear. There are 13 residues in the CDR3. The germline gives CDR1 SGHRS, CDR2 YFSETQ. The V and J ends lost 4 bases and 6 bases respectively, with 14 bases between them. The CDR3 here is CASSPWPGGEQYF. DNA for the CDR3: TGCGCCAGCAGCCCTTGGCCCGGCGGCGAGCAGTACTTC.

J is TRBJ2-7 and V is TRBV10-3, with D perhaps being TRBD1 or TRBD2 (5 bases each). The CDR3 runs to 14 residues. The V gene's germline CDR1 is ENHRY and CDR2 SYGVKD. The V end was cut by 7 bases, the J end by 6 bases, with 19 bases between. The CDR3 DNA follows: TGTGCCATCACCAAGTCCGGGACCCTAGCCGAGCAGTACTTC. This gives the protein CAITKSGTLAEQYF.

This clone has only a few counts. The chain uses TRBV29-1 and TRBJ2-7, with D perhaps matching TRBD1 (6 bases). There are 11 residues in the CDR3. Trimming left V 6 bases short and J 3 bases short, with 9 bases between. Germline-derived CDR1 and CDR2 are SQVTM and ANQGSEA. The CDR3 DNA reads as TGCAGCGTACAGGGTGGCTACGAGCAGTACTTC. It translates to CSVQGGYEQYF.

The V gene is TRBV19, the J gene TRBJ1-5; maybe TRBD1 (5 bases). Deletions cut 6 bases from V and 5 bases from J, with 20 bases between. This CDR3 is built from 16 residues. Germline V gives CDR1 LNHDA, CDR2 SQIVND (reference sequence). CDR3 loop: CASSLHPEGTHQPQHF. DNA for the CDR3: TGTGCCAGTAGCCTCCATCCAGAGGGGACGCATCAGCCCCAGCATTTT.

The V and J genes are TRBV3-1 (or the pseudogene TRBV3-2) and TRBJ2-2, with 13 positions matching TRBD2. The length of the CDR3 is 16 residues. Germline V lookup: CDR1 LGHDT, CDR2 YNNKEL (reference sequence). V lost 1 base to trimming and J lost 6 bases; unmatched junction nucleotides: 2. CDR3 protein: CASSQGTSGGAGELFF. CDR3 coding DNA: TGTGCCAGCAGCCAAGGAACTAGCGGGGGGGCCGGGGAGCTGTTTTTT.

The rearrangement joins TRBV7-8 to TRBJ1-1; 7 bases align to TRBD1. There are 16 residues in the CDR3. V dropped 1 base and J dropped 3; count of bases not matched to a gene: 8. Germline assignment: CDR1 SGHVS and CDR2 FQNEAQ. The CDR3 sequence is CASSLDFNRGYTEAFF. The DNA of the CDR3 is TGTGCCAGCAGCTTAGATTTTAACAGGGGTTACACTGAAGCTTTCTTT.

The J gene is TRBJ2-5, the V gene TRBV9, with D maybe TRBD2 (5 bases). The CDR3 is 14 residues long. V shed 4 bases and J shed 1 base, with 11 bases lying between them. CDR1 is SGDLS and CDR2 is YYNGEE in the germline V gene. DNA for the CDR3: TGTGCCAGCAGCCCCGGTAGCGTCCAAGAGACCCAGTACTTC. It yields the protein CASSPGSVQETQYF.

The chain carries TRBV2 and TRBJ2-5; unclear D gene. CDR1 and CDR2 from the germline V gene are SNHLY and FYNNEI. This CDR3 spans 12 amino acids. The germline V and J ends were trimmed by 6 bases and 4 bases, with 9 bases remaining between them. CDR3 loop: CASSPIPETQYF. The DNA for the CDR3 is TGTGCCAGCAGCCCCATCCCAGAGACCCAGTACTTC.

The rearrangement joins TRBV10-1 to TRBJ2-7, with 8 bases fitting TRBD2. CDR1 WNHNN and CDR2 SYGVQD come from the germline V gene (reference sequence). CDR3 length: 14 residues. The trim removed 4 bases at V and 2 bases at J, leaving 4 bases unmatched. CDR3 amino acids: CASSGLAGTYEQYF. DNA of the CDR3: TGCGCCAGCAGTGGGCTAGCGGGTACCTACGAGCAGTACTTC.

The CDR3 DNA reads as TGTGCCAGCAGTTCCCAGCCTACAGCGGAATATTCACCCCTCCACTTT. This codes for CASSSQPTAEYSPLHF. V usage is TRBV27 and J usage is TRBJ1-6; D gene uncertain. The CDR3 spans 16 residues. V lost 4 bases to trimming and J lost 8 bases, with 18 bases between them. Per the germline V gene, CDR1 is MNHEY and CDR2 is SMNVEV (reference sequence).

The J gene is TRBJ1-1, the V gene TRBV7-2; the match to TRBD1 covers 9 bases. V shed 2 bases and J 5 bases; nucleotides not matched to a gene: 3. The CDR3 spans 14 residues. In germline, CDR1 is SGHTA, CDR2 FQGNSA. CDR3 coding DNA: TGTGCCAGCAGCTTACGACAGGGGGGTACTGAAGCTTTCTTT. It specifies CASSLRQGGTEAFF.

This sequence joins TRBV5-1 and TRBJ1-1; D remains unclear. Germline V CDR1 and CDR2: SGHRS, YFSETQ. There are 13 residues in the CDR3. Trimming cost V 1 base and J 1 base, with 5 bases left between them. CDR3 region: CASSLSSNTEAFF. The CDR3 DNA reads TGCGCCAGCAGCTTGTCGTCGAACACTGAAGCTTTCTTT.

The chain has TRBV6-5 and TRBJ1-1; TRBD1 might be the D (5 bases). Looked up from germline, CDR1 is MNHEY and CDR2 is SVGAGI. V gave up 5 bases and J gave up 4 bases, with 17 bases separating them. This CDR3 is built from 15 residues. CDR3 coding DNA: TGTGCCAGCAGTCCAAGTAGGGGAAGTGGCACTGAAGCTTTCTTT. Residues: CASSPSRGSGTEAFF.

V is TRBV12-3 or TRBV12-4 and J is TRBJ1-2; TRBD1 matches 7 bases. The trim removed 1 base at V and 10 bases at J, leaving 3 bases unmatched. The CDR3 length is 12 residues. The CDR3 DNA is TGTGCCAGCAGTTTAGGGGACAGCCTCTACACCTTC. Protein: CASSLGDSLYTF.

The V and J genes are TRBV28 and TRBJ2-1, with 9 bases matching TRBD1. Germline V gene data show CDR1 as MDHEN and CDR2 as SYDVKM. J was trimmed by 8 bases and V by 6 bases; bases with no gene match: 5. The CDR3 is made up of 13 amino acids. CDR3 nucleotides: TGTGCCAGCAGGACAGGGGGTTTACATGAGCAGTTCTTC. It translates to CASRTGGLHEQFF.

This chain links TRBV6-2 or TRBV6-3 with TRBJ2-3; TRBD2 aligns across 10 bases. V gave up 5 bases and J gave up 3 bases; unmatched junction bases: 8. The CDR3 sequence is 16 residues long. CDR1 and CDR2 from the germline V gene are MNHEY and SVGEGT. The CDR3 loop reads CASSPASGGVTDTQYF. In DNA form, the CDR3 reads TGTGCCAGCAGTCCCGCAAGCGGGGGGGTAACAGATACGCAGTATTTT.

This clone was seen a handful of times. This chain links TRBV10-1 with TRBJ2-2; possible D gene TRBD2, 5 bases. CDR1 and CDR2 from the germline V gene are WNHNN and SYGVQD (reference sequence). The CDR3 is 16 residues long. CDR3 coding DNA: TGCGACGCCAGCCGGGGTCCCCCAAGCAACACCGGGGAGCTGTTTTTT. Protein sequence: CDASRGPPSNTGELFF.